The 15 T cell receptor beta chains given below trace back to one sample, sequenced in a study of blood T cell repertoires in COVID-19. Repertoires were generated with immunoSEQ multiplex PCR, while TCRdb's copy carries only in-frame clones and drops some. The data hold some 170,000 clones, with more than 75% observed a single time. Sequencing was carried out using PBMCs or T cells enriched from blood (not recorded which). Receptor source: a human donor with acute COVID-19. The donor label of this sample is uncertain.

The chain joins TRBV7-9 to TRBJ2-1, with TRBD1 identical over 7 bases. J was trimmed by 8 bases and V by 5 bases; bases with no gene match: 6. Germline CDR1 SEHNR, CDR2 FQNEAQ (reference sequence). The CDR3 loop spans 13 amino acids. CDR3 nucleotides: TGTGCCAGCAGCCTACAGGGGTTCGATGAGCAGTTCTTC. Its translation is CASSLQGFDEQFF.

The chain recombines TRBV19 with TRBJ2-6; 11 nucleotides agree with TRBD1. The CDR3 has 18 amino acids. V lost 7 bases to trimming and J lost 3 bases; unmatched junction nucleotides: 11. Germline CDR1 reads LNHDA; CDR2 reads SQIVND (reference sequence). For the CDR3, the DNA is TGTGCCAGTACGAGACTCTCCGGGACAGGGGGTGGGGCCAACGTCCTGACTTTC. The encoded protein is CASTRLSGTGGGANVLTF.

For the CDR3, the DNA is TGTGCCAGCAGCCAGGCCCTTGGAGGGGTCTATGGCTACACCTTC. Its translation is CASSQALGGVYGYTF. The rearrangement uses TRBV3-1 (or the pseudogene TRBV3-2) and TRBJ1-2; a possible D gene is TRBD1 (5 bases). CDR1 is LGHDT, CDR2 YNNKEL, per germline (reference sequence). The length of the CDR3 is 15 residues. V dropped 3 bases and J dropped 4 bases, with 15 bases sitting between them.

The CDR3 bases are TGTGCCAGCAGCCCCCTGACTAGCGGGGTCACAGATACGCAGTATTTT. Translation gives CASSPLTSGVTDTQYF. The chain links TRBV14 to TRBJ2-3; 11 positions agree with TRBD2. Germline V gene data show CDR1 as SGHDN and CDR2 as FVKESK. The CDR3 is made up of 16 amino acids. The V and J ends lost 4 bases and 2 bases, in that order; junction bases with no gene match: 5.

CDR3 residues: CSVEIDYEQYF. The DNA for the CDR3 is TGCAGCGTTGAAATAGACTACGAGCAGTACTTC. This chain links TRBV29-1 with TRBJ2-7; D remains ambiguous. The length of the CDR3 is 11 residues. Germline CDR1 SQVTM, CDR2 ANQGSEA. Trimming took off 2 bases at V and 3 bases at J, with 5 bases between the two ends.

The chain joins TRBV19 to TRBJ2-5; D ambiguous. The germline V gene has CDR1 LNHDA and CDR2 SQIVND (reference sequence). The length of the CDR3 is 15 residues. V was pared by 3 bases and J by 2 bases, with 13 bases between. DNA for the CDR3: TGTGCCAGTAGTATCTTTGGGCAGCCGCAAGAGACCCAGTACTTC. Translation: CASSIFGQPQETQYF.

The chain recombines TRBV24-1 with TRBJ2-3, with D uncertain. CDR3 size: 12 residues. Germline CDR1 is KGHDR and CDR2 is SFDVKD. Trimming left V 2 bases short and J 7 bases short, with 6 bases between. The CDR3 DNA reads TGTGCCACCAGTGATTCCGCGTATACGCAGTATTTT. This sequence encodes CATSDSAYTQYF.

This chain connects TRBV4-2 to TRBJ1-1, with D possibly being TRBD1 (6 bases). The CDR3 has 16 residues. The V gene's germline CDR1 is LGHNA and CDR2 YNFKEQ. V gave up 0 bases and J gave up 7 bases, with 18 bases separating them. CDR3 nucleotide sequence: TGTGCCAGCAGCCAAGATCGCGGGGGCTCGGGGCGTGAAGCTTTCTTT. It codes for CASSQDRGGSGREAFF.

This chain links TRBV4-1 with TRBJ2-3, with a weak D call TRBD2 (5 bases). This CDR3 has 13 residues. CDR1 is MGHRA and CDR2 is YSYEKL in the germline V gene. Trimming stripped 3 bases from V and 4 bases from J, with 8 bases between. The CDR3 region is CASSQEDSDTQYF. The CDR3 nucleotides read TGCGCCAGCAGCCAGGAGGATTCAGATACGCAGTATTTT.

The chain links TRBV27 to TRBJ1-2, with 9 bases lining up with TRBD1. CDR1 is MNHEY, CDR2 SMNVEV, per germline (reference sequence). The V segment lost 3 bases and the J segment 2 bases; nucleotides outside the gene matches: 7. The length of the CDR3 is 16 residues. The CDR3 sequence is CASSFKGTGRNYGYTF. For the CDR3, the DNA is TGTGCCAGCAGTTTCAAAGGGACAGGGAGGAACTATGGCTACACCTTC.

This chain uses TRBV5-4 with TRBJ2-2, with TRBD2 matching 11 bases. The CDR3 extends over 16 amino acids. The V gene's germline CDR1 is SGHNT and CDR2 YYREEE (reference sequence). The junction had 3 bases not matched to a gene; V was cut back by 4 bases and J by 1 base. CDR3 region: CASSRLAGLNTGELFF. CDR3 DNA: TGTGCCAGCAGCCGACTAGCGGGGCTGAACACCGGGGAGCTGTTTTTT.

V gene TRBV24-1 combines with J gene TRBJ2-1, with 7 nucleotides matching TRBD1. This CDR3 spans 19 amino acids. V was pared by 4 bases and J by 0 bases, with 14 bases of the junction left unmatched. Per germline, CDR1 KGHDR and CDR2 SFDVKD. The CDR3 reads CATSDTPGTAIGSYNEQFF. The CDR3 DNA reads TGTGCCACCAGTGACACCCCCGGGACAGCTATCGGCTCCTACAATGAGCAGTTCTTC.

J is TRBJ1-2 and V is TRBV5-6; 8 nucleotides agree with TRBD1. This CDR3 spans 16 amino acids. V was clipped by 4 bases and J by 7 bases; unmatched bases: 15. Per germline, CDR1 SGHDT and CDR2 YYEEEE. CDR3 nucleotides: TGTGCCAGCAGCGCCAGAAAGACAGGGGAGTGGGGTGGCTACACCTTC. Residues: CASSARKTGEWGGYTF.

The V call is TRBV28, the J call TRBJ1-5, with 7 bases aligning to TRBD1. After removal of 4 bases from V and 1 base from J, the junction contained 4 bases not matched to a gene. The CDR3 covers 15 residues. Per germline, CDR1 MDHEN and CDR2 SYDVKM. The CDR3 DNA is TGTGCCAGCAGTTCCCTGGACAGGAGCAATCAGCCCCAGCATTTT. Protein sequence: CASSSLDRSNQPQHF.

The chain is built from TRBV7-9 and TRBJ2-1, with 11 bases lining up with TRBD1. This CDR3 has 15 amino acids. Germline V CDR1 and CDR2: SEHNR, FQNEAQ (reference sequence). Losses at the gene ends were 6 bases for V and 15 bases for J; bases not matched to a gene: 16. The CDR3 DNA follows: TGTGCCAGCAGTCAAGCCGGGACAGGGGGGATCCATCGGTTCTTC. This translates into CASSQAGTGGIHRFF.